These 23 T cell receptor beta chains share one sample of origin, sequenced in a study of T cell repertoires in aging, cancer and after chemotherapy. Peripheral blood genomic DNA, not sorted cells or RNA, was the template. Rearranged V-D-J TRB sequences were amplified with a mixed TRB-A/B primer pool. TCRdb fed the multiplex PCR reads into MiXCR, producing one record per CDR3 protein. There are under 5,000 distinct CDR3 sequences in the sample; roughly 25% occur only once, and more than 12% lies in the top ten. The specimen was blood. All receptors come from a human donor with a solid tumor.

This clonotype has a handful of counts. CDR3 in DNA: TGTGCCAGCAGCCCCATTAGTACGCAGTATTTT. Translation: CASSPISTQYF. The J gene is TRBJ2-3, the V gene TRBV5-4; D unresolved. The length of the CDR3 is 11 residues. V lost 4 bases and J lost 8, with 8 bases in between. CDR1 is SGHNT, CDR2 YYREEE, per germline (reference sequence).

The gene calls are TRBV7-9 and TRBJ2-7; D possibly corresponds to TRBD1 (6 bases). V was cut by 1 base and J by 5 bases, with 15 bases left in between. The germline V gene has CDR1 SEHNR and CDR2 FQNEAQ (reference sequence). CDR3 size: 15 residues. CDR3 residues: CASSLVLGGQHEQYF. The CDR3 DNA follows: TGTGCCAGCAGCTTAGTTCTAGGGGGTCAACACGAGCAGTACTTC.

This clonotype was counted a few times. V usage is TRBV5-1 and J usage is TRBJ2-5; 12 nucleotides align to TRBD2. The CDR3 spans 17 residues. Trimming at V came to 4 bases and at J to 4 bases, leaving 11 bases not matched to a gene. Germline CDR1 reads SGHRS; CDR2 reads YFSETQ. The CDR3 DNA is TGCGCCAGCAGCCCTGGACTAGCGGGACGCGAGTTAGAGACCCAGTACTTC. As protein: CASSPGLAGRELETQYF. The whole variable domain, filled in from reference TRBV5-1 and TRBJ2-5, reads KAGVTQTPRYLIKTRGQQVTLSCSPISGHRSVSWYQQTPGQGLQFLFEYFSETQRNKGNFPGRFSGRQFSNSRSEMNVSTLELGDSALYLCASSPGLAGRELETQYFGPGTRLLVL.

The rearrangement links TRBV20-1 to TRBJ2-5, with 10 bases matching TRBD2. J gave up 4 bases and V 4 bases, and 3 bases lay outside the gene matches. The CDR3 length is 13 residues. Germline-derived CDR1 and CDR2 are DFQATT and SNEGSKA (reference sequence). The CDR3 coding sequence is TGCAGTGCTAAAGCGGGAGGGGGAGAGACCCAGTACTTC. Its translation is CSAKAGGGETQYF.

CDR3 sequence (DNA): TGCACTACGGCTAGCGGGGACAATGAGCAGTTCTTC. Its protein is CTTASGDNEQFF. The V gene is TRBV29-1, the J gene TRBJ2-1; 9 nucleotides line up with TRBD2. Germline CDR1 is SQVTM and CDR2 is ANQGSEA. This CDR3 is built from 12 residues.

This clonotype occurred a few times. The chain has TRBV24-1 and TRBJ1-3; D unresolved. The CDR3 is 13 amino acids. CDR1 KGHDR and CDR2 SFDVKD come from the germline V gene. V was cut by 4 bases and J by 4 bases, with 7 bases left in between. The CDR3, as DNA: TGTGCCACCAGTGACCCCGGGGGAAACACCATATATTTT. Protein product: CATSDPGGNTIYF.

By share, this clonotype counts as medium-sized. The V and J genes are TRBV12-3 or TRBV12-4 and TRBJ2-7; D is unclear. The CDR3 is 13 residues long. The ends were cut back, 3 bases at V and 2 bases at J, with 8 bases in the middle. The CDR3 sequence is CASSFGDAYEQYF. The CDR3 DNA sequence: TGTGCCAGCAGTTTTGGCGACGCCTACGAGCAGTACTTC.

This clonotype was seen a handful of times. The rearrangement uses TRBV5-1 and TRBJ2-1; unclear D gene. CDR3 length: 16 amino acids. The germline CDR1 and CDR2 sequences are SGHRS and YFSETQ. V was cut by 4 bases and J by 0 bases, with 14 bases left in between. The CDR3 loop reads CASSPERKSSYNEQFF. The CDR3 DNA sequence: TGCGCCAGCAGCCCGGAACGGAAGAGCTCCTACAATGAGCAGTTCTTC.

This clonotype was observed a handful of times. The chain joins TRBV18 to TRBJ1-5; weak D call: TRBD1 (5 bases). Germline loops: CDR1 KGHSH, CDR2 LQKENI. The V end lost 3 bases, the J end lost 7 bases, and 16 bases lay between the germline ends. CDR3 length: 15 residues. This CDR3 is CASSPYEGPGQPQHF. CDR3 in DNA: TGTGCCAGCTCACCGTACGAGGGGCCGGGGCAGCCCCAGCATTTT.

This clonotype is labeled as medium-sized. The V call is TRBV27, the J call TRBJ1-1, with D perhaps TRBD1 (6 bases). Trimming cost V 7 bases and J 6 bases, with 15 bases left between them. The CDR3 covers 13 residues. CDR1 and CDR2 (germline): MNHEY, SMNVEV (reference sequence). The CDR3 sequence is CASILRAGAEAFF. The DNA for the CDR3 is TGTGCCAGCATCCTGCGGGCAGGGGCTGAAGCTTTCTTT.

This clonotype is categorized as medium-sized. This chain links TRBV15 with TRBJ1-1; possibly TRBD1 for D (5 bases). This CDR3 is built from 15 residues. V dropped 4 bases and J dropped 1 base, with 13 bases sitting between them. Per germline, CDR1 LNHNV and CDR2 YYDKDF (reference sequence). In DNA, the CDR3 is TGTGCCACCAGCATACCGGGACCGCGGAACACTGAAGCTTTCTTT. The encoded protein is CATSIPGPRNTEAFF.

This clonotype is judged medium-sized. This rearrangement joins TRBV19 to TRBJ2-1; D possibly corresponds to TRBD1 (5 bases). Per germline, CDR1 LNHDA and CDR2 SQIVND (reference sequence). Trimming took off 3 bases at V and 6 bases at J, with 12 bases between the two ends. The CDR3 is 14 residues long. CDR3 in amino acids: CASSIFLRANEQFF. The CDR3 DNA reads as TGTGCCAGTAGTATCTTCCTCAGGGCCAATGAGCAGTTCTTC.

This clonotype was counted a single time. The V and J genes are TRBV20-1 and TRBJ1-3; D is ambiguous. This CDR3 is 17 amino acids long. The germline V gene has CDR1 DFQATT and CDR2 SNEGSKA (reference sequence). V dropped 1 base and J dropped 1 base, with 17 bases sitting between them. The chain's CDR3 is CSARGWSGNVSGNTIYF. In DNA, the CDR3 is TGCAGTGCTAGAGGCTGGTCCGGGAACGTATCTGGAAACACCATATATTTT.

This clonotype was counted a few times. V and J are TRBV11-1 and TRBJ2-7, with unresolved D. From germline, CDR1 is SGHAT and CDR2 FQDESV (reference sequence). Trimming took 2 bases from V and 7 from J, leaving 12 bases between them. CDR3 length: 13 amino acids. The CDR3 reads CASSLTGGSEQYF. CDR3 coding DNA: TGTGCCAGCAGCTTAACTGGCGGTTCAGAGCAGTACTTC.

By sample fraction, this clonotype is medium-sized. The V and J genes are TRBV6-5 and TRBJ2-6, with TRBD1 matching over 8 bases. Per germline, CDR1 MNHEY and CDR2 SVGAGI. This CDR3 is 17 amino acids long. Trimming cost V 5 bases and J 0 bases; bases outside gene matches: 6. The CDR3 protein is CASSPRTGSSGANVLTF. The CDR3 DNA reads TGTGCCAGCAGTCCTCGGACAGGGTCCTCTGGGGCCAACGTCCTGACTTTC.

Within the sample, this clonotype is medium-sized. The chain links TRBV27 to TRBJ1-2; D possibly corresponds to TRBD1 (5 bases). Germline V gene sequence: CDR1 MNHEY, CDR2 SMNVEV (reference sequence). This CDR3 has 18 amino acids. V was trimmed by 5 bases and J by 2 bases, leaving 24 bases between them. The CDR3, as DNA: TGTGCCAGCAGTACTACCCACCGGGACCATCAACGGAACTATGGCTACACCTTC. Translated: CASSTTHRDHQRNYGYTF.

The sample holds a few counts of this clonotype. The rearrangement joins TRBV5-6 to TRBJ1-1; 8 bases line up with TRBD1. Germline V gives CDR1 SGHDT, CDR2 YYEEEE. The CDR3 is 14 amino acids. The trim removed 2 bases at V and 4 bases at J, leaving 4 bases unmatched. Written as DNA, the CDR3 is TGTGCCAGCAGCTTCGTCACAGGGGGCACTGAAGCTTTCTTT. It encodes CASSFVTGGTEAFF.

This clonotype turned up a few times. The chain couples TRBV5-4 to TRBJ2-3, with TRBD2 matching 13 bases. The CDR3 spans 16 residues. Trimming took 4 bases from V and 3 from J; bases not matched to a gene: 5. Per germline, CDR1 SGHNT and CDR2 YYREEE (reference sequence). CDR3 coding DNA: TGTGCCAGCAGCCCCGGACTAGCGGGAGTAACAGATACGCAGTATTTT. It translates to CASSPGLAGVTDTQYF.

This chain connects TRBV5-1 to TRBJ2-5; 13 bases are shared with TRBD2. V lost 4 bases, J lost 2 bases, and 14 bases stayed unmatched. This CDR3 has 19 residues. Looked up from germline, CDR1 is SGHRS and CDR2 is YFSETQ. CDR3: CASSLGTSGIRAPQETQYF. The CDR3 DNA reads as TGCGCCAGCAGCCTGGGGACTAGCGGGATCCGGGCCCCACAAGAGACCCAGTACTTC.

Within the sample, this clonotype is medium-sized. The chain joins TRBV24-1 to TRBJ2-3; D may be TRBD2 (6 bases). Germline V gives CDR1 KGHDR, CDR2 SFDVKD. The CDR3 has 13 amino acids. Trimming left V 10 bases short and J 4 bases short, with 14 bases between. CDR3 sequence (DNA): TGTGCCACTACTCGCGGGGTTTCAGATACGCAGTATTTT. It yields the protein CATTRGVSDTQYF.

This clonotype turned up a few times. V and J are TRBV28 and TRBJ2-7, with 11 positions matching TRBD1. From germline, CDR1 is MDHEN and CDR2 SYDVKM. CDR3 size: 15 residues. V shed 5 bases and J 7 bases; nucleotides not matched to a gene: 10. CDR3 in amino acids: CASSTLGTGGVEQYF. In DNA, the CDR3 is TGTGCCAGCAGTACTTTGGGGACAGGGGGTGTTGAGCAGTACTTC.

The V gene is TRBV7-9, the J gene TRBJ1-3; no clear D gene. Looked up from germline, CDR1 is SEHNR and CDR2 is FQNEAQ (reference sequence). Trimming shortened V by 4 bases and J by 0 bases, and 13 bases separated the two germline ends. CDR3 length equals 16 residues. The CDR3, as DNA: TGTGCCAGCAGCTCGATTGACCTTTCCTCTGGAAACACCATATATTTT. It specifies CASSSIDLSSGNTIYF.

By share of the sample, this clonotype is medium-sized. The chain employs TRBV6-6 and TRBJ2-6; D gene unclear. The V and J ends lost 0 bases and 0 bases respectively, with 12 bases between them. The CDR3 spans 18 residues. Germline CDR1 reads MNHNY; CDR2 reads SVGAGI (reference sequence). CDR3 in DNA: TGTGCCAGCAGTTACTCGAGTAGACTGAACTCTGGGGCCAACGTCCTGACTTTC. This sequence encodes CASSYSSRLNSGANVLTF.